Reported below is one T cell receptor beta chain. Its antigen is undetermined. The data stem from a study of CXCR3-negative and CXCR3-positive naive CD8 T cells. Overall study results and limits: Naive cells that were CXCR3-positive had more hydrophobic TRB CDR3s (compared with CXCR3-negative naive cells). Naive CXCR3-positive and CXCR3-negative cells shared similar TRBV-TRBJ usage, unlike memory cells. Comparably high diversity marked both naive subsets, whereas memory CD8+ cells had much lower diversity. Across naive subsets, surface CD5 expression was comparable, and TCR strength was inferred from properties of the TRB CDR3. Researchers report CXCR3 expression partially decreased after cryopreservation, with fresh PBMCs used in most assays.

The CDR3 runs 18 residues. Germline loops: CDR1 MDHEN, CDR2 SYDVKM. 5' RACE that incorporated UMI labels was used to prepare the TRB cDNA libraries. TCRdb reworked the 5' RACE reads into one entry per CDR3 protein, no DNA. Recorded here are over 150,000 distinct CDR3 sequences; the top ten clones represent 0.49%. The sequenced sample was naive CXCR3+ CD8+ T cells from blood. The subset here: CD45RO-CCR7+CD27+CD95- naive CD8+ T cells expressing CXCR3 (TNR3+). This receptor was obtained from a human donor in good health. Some clones in this sample may be carry-over from other donors' samples. The rearrangement joins TRBV28 to TRBJ2-2; TCRdb returns TRBD2, unconfirmable since there is no DNA. CDR3 protein: CASSLLPPSGRGSGELFF.